This entry is about one T cell receptor beta chain. This sample stems from a study of blood T cell repertoires in COVID-19. The CDR3 loop spans 15 amino acids. Trimming took off 1 base at V and 7 bases at J, with 14 bases between the two ends. Germline assignment: CDR1 SGHAT and CDR2 FQNNGV. Authors' processing steps: The assay estimated nucleated cells by amplifying reference gene primers. Produced via immunoSEQ multiplex PCR; TCRdb's table is partial and in-frame only. That table is the source of V, J and clone size, and D and trimming were worked out from the DNA. The sample has around 220,000 clones, 84% seen once; the top ten hold approximately 8%.

The receptor's source is a woman aged 80 or over with COVID-19, enrolled during active disease. The chain carries TRBV11-2 and TRBJ1-5; maybe TRBD1 (6 bases). The material sequenced was peripheral blood. CDR3 nucleotide sequence: TGTGCCAGCAGCTTAGGGGGGGGCTCGGGGCAGCCCCAGCATTTT. As protein: CASSLGGGSGQPQHF.